This T cell receptor (beta chain) was retrieved from a study of cytomegalovirus exposure and HLA in healthy donors. Study-level points and caveats: TCR beta V- and J-gene trimming was later associated with a missense DCLRE1C variant.

The junction had 1 base not matched to a gene; V was cut back by 5 bases and J by 5 bases. CDR1 SGHRS and CDR2 YFSETQ come from the germline V gene. This CDR3 contains 12 residues. About this clone: Antigen unknown.

The PCR ran on 60 Vbeta and 13 Jbeta primers. The table came from immunoSEQ multiplex PCR; TCRdb's copy has only in-frame clones and leaves some out. Of around 150,000 clones detected, roughly 71% appear once; the ten largest clones hold roughly 3%. Sample: PBMCs. The rearrangement uses TRBV5-1 and TRBJ2-7; TRBD1 agrees at 10 bases. The clonotype was recovered from a woman aged 45 to 65 in good health and CMV-seropositive. The CDR3 spells CASSGQGDEQYF. The DNA for the CDR3 is TGCGCCAGCAGTGGACAGGGGGACGAGCAGTACTTC.